This T cell receptor beta chain is from a study of CD8 T cells in Susac syndrome. The ends were cut back, 3 bases at V and 5 bases at J, with 2 bases in the middle. The CDR3 is made up of 11 amino acids. Looked up from germline, CDR1 is ENHRY and CDR2 is SYGVKD. Random hexamers were used to reverse transcribe roughly 0.45 to 1 ug of RNA. Using its own MiXCR run on the immunoSEQ multiplex PCR reads, TCRdb lists one record per CDR3 protein. The sample holds a few hundred thousand distinct CDR3 sequences; about 89% are singletons and the top ten take around 0.18%. The sample taken for sequencing was CD8+ T cells from PBMCs. The sequence derives from a human donor with multiple sclerosis. The chain employs TRBV10-3 and TRBJ2-1; D remains unclear. As DNA, the CDR3 is TGTGCCATCAGTGAACACAATGAGCAGTTCTTC. Translating it yields CAISEHNEQFF.